The rows below give T cell receptor beta chains drawn from one sample of a study of PD-1 blockade in classical Hodgkin lymphoma. Profiled with immunoSEQ multiplex PCR; TCRdb holds only in-frame clones, not every one. The table lists 27,000 or so clones, about 72% of them singletons. The input for sequencing was peripheral blood mononuclear cells (PBMCs), taken before the fourth cycle of nivolumab. These TCRs come from a human donor with classical Hodgkin lymphoma. CDR3s leave out the opening cysteine and the closing phenylalanine or tryptophan. The order of the fields is V gene, CDR3 protein.

>TRBV7-2
ASSLNRGDYGYT
>TRBV9
ASSVGRVSNYGYT
>TRBV13
ASSLGLGGTDEQF
>TRBV19
ASRTGTANEKLF
>TRBV6-5
ASRPDRMNTGELF
>TRBV19
ASSQTPARSEAF
>TRBV2
ASVPNGGINEQF
>TRBV28
ASSFTQQGFQETQY
>TRBV5-6
ASSWGGMSTDTQY
>TRBV5-1
ASQLAGGRGEQY
>TRBV30
AWSVDGNNQPQH
>TRBV28
ASSLRQYTDTQY
>TRBV30
AWAGQVAVGAYNEQF
>TRBV4-1
ASSQDPDGFYEQY
>TRBV2
ASRGTRLAGVAGELF
>TRBV19
ASSIVRVLGANEQF
>TRBV28
ASSLRGNGYGYT
>TRBV7-2
ASSWTSGPQETQY
>TRBV11-2
ASSLMKDEQY
>TRBV14
ASSQQTGLDYGYT
>TRBV30
AWRGGGETQY
>TRBV2
ASSLEYNSPLH
>TRBV5-1
ASSLDRGMNTEAF
>TRBV28
ASREQGGRTNEKLF
>TRBV6-5
ASSYNAGGNGYT
>TRBV19
ASSIDAGVTTEAF
>TRBV5-6
ASSLYTLGTEAF
>TRBV6-1
ASSERGRTGNYGYT
>TRBV7-9
ASSLSIGQF
>TRBV7-9
AVKGPSGGLSSTDTQY
>TRBV5-6
ASSFDGFPYEQY